This T cell receptor (beta chain) was identified in a study of vaccination and CD4 T cells after COVID-19. At the Johns Hopkins FTIC core, DNA taken from cultured CD4+ T cells was sequenced by way of the Oncomine TCR Beta short-read assay. TCRdb independently ran MiXCR on the PCR reads; one entry per CDR3 protein. The profile covers roughly 16,000 distinct CDR3 sequences, with 50% appearing a single time and approximately 12% taken by the ten largest. Note on this clonotype: Its antigen is undetermined.

The germline CDR1 and CDR2 sequences are MNHNS and SASEGT. This CDR3 comprises 14 residues. V shed 7 bases and J shed 7 bases, with 16 bases lying between them. The treatment is: roughly nine-day PBMC culture with coronavirus spike peptide pools or control peptides (ViraFEST assay). This rearrangement joins TRBV6-1 to TRBJ2-2, with TRBD1 as a possible D gene (6 bases). The TCR comes from a human donor who had recovered from COVID-19. Material: CD4+ T cells from blood, cultured in vitro. The DNA of the CDR3 is TGTGCCAGCAACCAACAGGGCCGGGGCGGGGAGCTGTTTTTT. This translates into CASNQQGRGGELFF.